The rows below give T cell receptor beta chains drawn from one sample of a study of Graves' ophthalmopathy and Graves' hyperthyroidism. One entry per CDR3 protein, called by TCRdb with MiXCR from the multiplex PCR reads. The sample has a few hundred thousand distinct CDR3 sequences; 20% to 25% are singletons. Sequencing was performed on peripheral blood. The receptors were sampled from a woman between 45 and 60 years old with Graves' ophthalmopathy. Each CDR3 is given without its conserved first and last residue.

v_gene	j_gene	CDR3aa
TRBV11-2	TRBJ1-2	ASSFLAEGYGYT
TRBV12-3/TRBV12-4	TRBJ1-3	ASSFGTGIGNTIY
TRBV5-5	TRBJ1-1	ASTAEGDLYTEAF
TRBV6-1	TRBJ1-2	ASSEDSYYGYT
TRBV20-1	TRBJ2-4	SARDGASGTRDIQY
TRBV6-1	TRBJ1-1	ASSENQAF
TRBV3-1	TRBJ2-7	ASSRSGQPYEQY
TRBV7-2	TRBJ1-2	ASSLARRQNYGYT
TRBV7-8	TRBJ2-1	ASSRADSYNEQF
TRBV6-8	TRBJ2-7	ASRGKRESKGLSYEQY
TRBV5-1	TRBJ2-7	ASSPGDRLSREQY
TRBV5-1	TRBJ2-2	ASRAGNTGELF
TRBV19	TRBJ2-6	ASRGGAPSGANVLT
TRBV7-9	TRBJ2-5	ANGSNRGKETQY
TRBV20-1	TRBJ1-1	SASGTGEAF
TRBV7-2	TRBJ2-7	ASSTRLRGEQY